Included here is one T cell receptor (beta chain) sequence, with context. Its specificity is unknown. CDR3 length equals 13 residues. Germline-derived CDR1 and CDR2 are SGHAT and FQNNGV. V was pared by 2 bases and J by 7 bases, with 11 bases between. This sample is part of a study of post-analysis software for immune sequencing data. The wider study: Some patients lacked subtype; others had relapsing-remitting, secondary progressive or progressive-relapsing disease. Study-level points and caveats: Diversity measured as normalized Chao1 was significantly lower in multiple sclerosis patients than in controls. Higher frequency in patients than in controls was seen for five TRBV segments, with TRBV5-6, TRBV5-1 and TRBV20-1 among them.

Prepared libraries of TCR beta cDNA carried unique molecular identifiers. In TCRdb, the PCR reads were re-called with MiXCR into one record per CDR3 protein. The data show 740,000 or so distinct CDR3 sequences, with approximately 53% seen just once and approximately 4.3% held by the top ten. The chain is built from TRBV11-2 and TRBJ2-5; possibly TRBD2 for D (6 bases). The sequence was collected from a girl under 18 with multiple sclerosis. What was sequenced was blood. The CDR3 reads CASSLRGTGTQYF. The CDR3 DNA sequence: TGTGCCAGCAGCTTACGGGGGACTGGGACCCAGTACTTC.